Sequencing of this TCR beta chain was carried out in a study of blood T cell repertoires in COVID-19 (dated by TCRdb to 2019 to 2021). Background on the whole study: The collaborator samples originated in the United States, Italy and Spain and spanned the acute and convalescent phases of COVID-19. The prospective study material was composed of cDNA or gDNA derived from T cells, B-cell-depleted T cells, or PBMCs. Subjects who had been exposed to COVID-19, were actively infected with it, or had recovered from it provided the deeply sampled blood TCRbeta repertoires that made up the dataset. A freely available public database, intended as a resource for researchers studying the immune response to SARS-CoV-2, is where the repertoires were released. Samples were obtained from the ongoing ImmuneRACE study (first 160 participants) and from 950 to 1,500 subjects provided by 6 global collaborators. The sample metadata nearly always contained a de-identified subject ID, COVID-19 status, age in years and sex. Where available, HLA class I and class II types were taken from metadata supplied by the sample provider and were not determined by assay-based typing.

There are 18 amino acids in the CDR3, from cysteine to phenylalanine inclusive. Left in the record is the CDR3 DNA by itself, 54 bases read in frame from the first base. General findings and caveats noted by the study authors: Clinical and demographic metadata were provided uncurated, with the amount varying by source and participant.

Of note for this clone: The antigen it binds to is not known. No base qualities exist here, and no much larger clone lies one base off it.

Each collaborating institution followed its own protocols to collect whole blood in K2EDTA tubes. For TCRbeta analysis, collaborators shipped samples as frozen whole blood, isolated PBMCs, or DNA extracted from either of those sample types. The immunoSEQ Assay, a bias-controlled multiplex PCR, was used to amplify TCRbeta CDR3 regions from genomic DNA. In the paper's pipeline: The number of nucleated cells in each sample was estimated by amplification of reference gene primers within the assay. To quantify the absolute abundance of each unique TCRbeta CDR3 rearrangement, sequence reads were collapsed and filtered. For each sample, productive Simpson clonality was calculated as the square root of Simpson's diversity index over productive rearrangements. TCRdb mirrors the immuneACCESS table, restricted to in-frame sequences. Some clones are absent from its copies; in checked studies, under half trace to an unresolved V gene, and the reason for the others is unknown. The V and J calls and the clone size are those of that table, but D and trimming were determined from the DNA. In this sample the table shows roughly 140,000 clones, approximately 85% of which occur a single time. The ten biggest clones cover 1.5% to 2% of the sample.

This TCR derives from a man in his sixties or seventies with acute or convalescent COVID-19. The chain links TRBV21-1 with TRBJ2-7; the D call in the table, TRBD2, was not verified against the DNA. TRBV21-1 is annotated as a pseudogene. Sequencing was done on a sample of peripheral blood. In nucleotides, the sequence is TGTGCCAGCAGCCATACCGAGGTAGCGGGGGGGCTCTCCGACGAGCAGTACTTC. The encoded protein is CASSHTEVAGGLSDEQYF.